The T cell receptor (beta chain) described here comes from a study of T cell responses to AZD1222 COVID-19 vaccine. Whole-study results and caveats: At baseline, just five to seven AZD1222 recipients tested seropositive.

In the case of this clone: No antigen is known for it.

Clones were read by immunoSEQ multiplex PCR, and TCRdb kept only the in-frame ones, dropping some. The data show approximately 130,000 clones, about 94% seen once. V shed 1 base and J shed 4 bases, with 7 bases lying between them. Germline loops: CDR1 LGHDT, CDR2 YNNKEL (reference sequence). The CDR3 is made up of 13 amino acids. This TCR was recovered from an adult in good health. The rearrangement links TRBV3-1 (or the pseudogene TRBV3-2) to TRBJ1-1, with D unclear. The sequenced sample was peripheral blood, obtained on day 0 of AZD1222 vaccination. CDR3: CASSQVGGTEAFF. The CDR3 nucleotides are TGTGCCAGCAGCCAAGTGGGAGGCACTGAAGCTTTCTTT.